This TCR beta chain was found in a study of blood T cell repertoires in COVID-19 (TCRdb year 2020). Regarding the study in general: Collaborator samples came from the United States, Italy and Spain and covered acute and convalescent phases of COVID-19. The material from the prospective study consisted of cDNA or gDNA derived from T cells, B-cell-depleted T cells, or PBMCs. The dataset comprised deeply sampled blood TCRbeta repertoires from subjects exposed to, actively infected with, or recovered from COVID-19. A freely available public database, intended as a resource for researchers studying the immune response to SARS-CoV-2, is where the repertoires were released. Samples came from the ongoing ImmuneRACE study (first 160 participants) plus 1,254 subjects from 6 global collaborators. Sample metadata almost always included a de-identified subject ID, COVID-19 status, age in years and sex. Where HLA class I and class II types were available, the types were taken from metadata supplied by the sample provider, not from assay-based typing.

Each collaborating institution followed its own protocols to collect whole blood in K2EDTA tubes. Collaborator samples were shipped for TCRbeta analysis as frozen whole blood, isolated PBMCs, or DNA extracted from either sample type. What the authors observed across the whole study: The amount of clinical and demographic metadata varied by source and participant and was provided uncurated.

The immunoSEQ Assay, a bias-controlled multiplex PCR, was used to amplify TCRbeta CDR3 regions from genomic DNA. On the authors' methods: Within the assay, amplification of reference gene primers was used to estimate how many nucleated cells each sample contained. Sequence reads were collapsed and filtered to measure the absolute abundance of every unique TCRbeta CDR3 rearrangement. Productive Simpson clonality was computed per sample as the square root of Simpson's diversity index over productive rearrangements. TCRdb limited this immuneACCESS table to in-frame rearrangements with V and J called. A share of clones is missing; checked studies link under half to unresolved V genes, and the rest is unexplained. That table gives V, J and clone size, and the DNA gave D and trimming. The sample table records 65,000 to 90,000 clones; over 80% of these occur just once. The top ten clones comprise roughly 2.5% of the sample.

This clone has more than one count but fewer than ten. Its antigen remains unidentified. One base away there is no much larger clone; base qualities are not given. The material sequenced was peripheral blood. The receptor was isolated from a man at least 80 years old with active or convalescent COVID-19.

The DNA reads as follows: TGTGCCAGCAGCCCGAGCAGGGGACGGGAGCAGTACTTC. It is translated as CASSPSRGREQYF. The sequence joins TRBV7-2 to TRBJ2-7; tentative D gene TRBD1, with 6 bases matching. The CDR3 spans 13 residues, from the cysteine through the phenylalanine. CDR3 DNA only is kept here, 39 bases in frame from base 1. The trim is 5 bases for V and 7 bases for J, with a gap of 15 bases between the germline ends. Via the germline V gene, CDR1 is SGHTA and CDR2 FQGNSA.